A single sample gave rise to the 16 T cell receptor beta chains below, sequenced in a study of blood T cell repertoires in COVID-19. Using immunoSEQ multiplex PCR, the repertoire was profiled, and TCRdb retains in-frame clones only, with some absent. This table has about 98,000 clones, 70% to 90% appearing once. What was sequenced was peripheral blood. All receptors derive from a man in his sixties with acute or convalescent COVID-19.

This rearrangement joins TRBV7-9 to TRBJ2-1; D is ambiguous. Germline V gives CDR1 SEHNR, CDR2 FQNEAQ (reference sequence). V dropped 2 bases and J dropped 8 bases, with 7 bases sitting between them. The CDR3 has 12 residues. The CDR3 sequence: CASSLREDEQFF. CDR3 coding DNA: TGTGCCAGCAGCTTACGAGAGGATGAGCAGTTCTTC.

The CDR3 nucleotides read TGTGCCAGCAGCTCGAAGGGGATACAACACTACAATGAGCAGTTCTTC. Translation gives CASSSKGIQHYNEQFF. V usage is TRBV11-3 and J usage is TRBJ2-1; D is possibly TRBD1 (5 bases). Germline V lookup: CDR1 SGHNT, CDR2 YENEEA. The V gene lost 4 bases and the J gene lost 3 bases, with 16 bases spanning the gap. The CDR3 runs to 16 residues.

J is TRBJ2-3 and V is TRBV7-6, with D maybe TRBD1 (6 bases). Looked up from germline, CDR1 is SGHVS and CDR2 is FNYEAQ. The CDR3 length is 15 residues. V was shortened by 5 bases and J by 4 bases, with 16 bases between the two germline ends. CDR3 sequence reads: CASSVIQGEADTQYF. The CDR3 DNA is TGTGCCAGCAGCGTTATACAGGGTGAGGCAGATACGCAGTATTTT.

The genes are TRBV7-6 and TRBJ2-2; no clear D gene. Trimming took off 3 bases at V and 8 bases at J, with 7 bases between the two ends. Germline loops: CDR1 SGHVS, CDR2 FNYEAQ. The length of the CDR3 is 12 residues. The CDR3 coding sequence is TGTGCCAGCAGCTTGAGAGGAGGGGAGCTGTTTTTT. This codes for CASSLRGGELFF.

This rearrangement joins TRBV28 to TRBJ1-4; the D is unclear. The germline CDR1 and CDR2 sequences are MDHEN and SYDVKM. V shed 5 bases and J shed 2 bases, with 18 bases lying between them. The CDR3 runs 17 residues. The CDR3 nucleotides read TGTGCCAGCAGTATCCACGCAGTGGTGTCGACTAATGAAAAACTGTTTTTT. Protein product: CASSIHAVVSTNEKLFF.

This chain connects TRBV3-1 (or the pseudogene TRBV3-2) to TRBJ1-1; a possible D gene is TRBD1 (6 bases). In germline, CDR1 is LGHDT, CDR2 YNNKEL (reference sequence). The V end was cut by 4 bases, the J end by 3 bases, with 15 bases between. The CDR3 contains 15 residues. Here the CDR3 reads CASSPRTEIYTEAFF. CDR3 nucleotide sequence: TGTGCCAGCAGCCCTCGGACAGAAATTTACACTGAAGCTTTCTTT.

The count of this clone is one. The chain is built from TRBV28 and TRBJ2-3; TRBD2 matches at 8 bases. V was clipped by 7 bases and J by 2 bases; unmatched bases: 11. This CDR3 comprises 16 residues. Germline-derived CDR1 and CDR2 are MDHEN and SYDVKM. CDR3 amino acids: CASKSWIAGITDTQYF. The CDR3 DNA is TGTGCCAGCAAGTCCTGGATAGCGGGGATCACAGATACGCAGTATTTT.

The chain couples TRBV19 to TRBJ2-3, with D uncertain. Germline V lookup: CDR1 LNHDA, CDR2 SQIVND (reference sequence). This CDR3 region has 15 residues. The V gene lost 1 base and the J gene lost 2 bases, with 10 bases spanning the gap. CDR3 sequence (DNA): TGTGCCAGTAGTATAGCTGGCTTCCCCACAGATACGCAGTATTTT. It translates to CASSIAGFPTDTQYF.

The chain joins TRBV11-2 to TRBJ2-7; maybe TRBD1 (6 bases). V was pared by 2 bases and J by 0 bases, with 8 bases between. The CDR3 contains 14 residues. Germline V gene lookup returns CDR1 SGHAT and CDR2 FQNNGV. The CDR3: CASSLQGSSYEQYV. CDR3 nucleotide sequence: TGTGCCAGCAGCTTACAGGGGTCCTCCTACGAGCAGTACGTC.

V and J are TRBV9 and TRBJ1-1, with D perhaps TRBD1 (5 bases). The CDR3 is 12 residues long. V lost 6 bases to trimming and J lost 10 bases, with 16 bases between them. Germline assignment: CDR1 SGDLS and CDR2 YYNGEE. CDR3 nucleotide sequence: TGTGCCAGCACCGGAACAGGCGATAGAGCTTTCTTT. It translates to CASTGTGDRAFF.

V usage is TRBV19 and J usage is TRBJ1-2; D uncertain. Per the germline V gene, CDR1 is LNHDA and CDR2 is SQIVND (reference sequence). This CDR3 region has 16 residues. With 6 bases removed from V and 0 bases from J, the gap between germline ends came to 17 bases. This chain's CDR3 is CASSPPEGSPNYGYTF. The CDR3 DNA reads TGTGCCAGTAGCCCTCCGGAGGGCAGCCCTAACTATGGCTACACCTTC. Full variable domain (remainder filled in from reference TRBV19 and TRBJ1-2): DGGITQSPKYLFRKEGQNVTLSCEQNLNHDAMYWYRQDPGQGLRLIYYSQIVNDFQKGDIAEGYSVSREKKESFPLTVTSAQKNPTAFYLCASSPPEGSPNYGYTFGSGTRLTVV.

The chain recombines TRBV10-3 with TRBJ1-2, with D uncertain. CDR1 and CDR2 (germline): ENHRY, SYGVKD. V lost 2 bases, J lost 2 bases, and 6 bases lay in between. This CDR3 region has 13 residues. The chain's CDR3 is CAISEARNYGYTF. CDR3 bases: TGTGCCATCAGTGAGGCCAGAAACTATGGCTACACCTTC.

The chain couples TRBV11-3 to TRBJ1-2, with D unclear. The CDR3 sequence is 12 residues long. The V gene lost 0 bases and the J gene lost 5 bases, with 4 bases spanning the gap. The germline V gene encodes CDR1 SGHNT and CDR2 YENEEA. CDR3 sequence reads: CASSLDVYGYTF. CDR3 in DNA: TGTGCCAGCAGCTTAGATGTATATGGCTACACCTTC.

This clone appeared a few times. The genes are TRBV27 and TRBJ1-2; D perhaps matches TRBD1 (5 bases). Germline CDR1 and CDR2: MNHEY and SMNVEV (reference sequence). Deletions cut 5 bases from V and 4 bases from J, with 17 bases between. This CDR3 is 15 amino acids long. The CDR3 is CASSGMLGGVYGYTF. CDR3 sequence (DNA): TGTGCCAGCAGTGGGATGTTAGGAGGGGTCTATGGCTACACCTTC.

This clone was seen a few times. V is TRBV18 and J is TRBJ2-3; D may be TRBD2 (5 bases). The CDR3 runs to 14 residues. Trimming shortened V by 0 bases and J by 6 bases, and 10 bases separated the two germline ends. Germline V gene data show CDR1 as KGHSH and CDR2 as LQKENI. CDR3 nucleotide sequence: TGTGCCAGCTCACCACCGGGAGCTAGGGATACGCAGTATTTT. Protein: CASSPPGARDTQYF. Filled out from reference TRBV18 and TRBJ2-3, the complete variable domain reads NAGVMQNPRHLVRRRGQEARLRCSPMKGHSHVYWYRQLPEEGLKFMVYLQKENIIDESGMPKERFSAEFPKEGPSILRIQQVVRGDSAAYFCASSPPGARDTQYFGPGTRLTVL.

The chain couples TRBV6-5 to TRBJ2-7; 7 bases line up with TRBD2. The CDR3 runs to 14 residues. V lost 4 bases and J lost 0; bases outside the gene matches: 3. Looked up from germline, CDR1 is MNHEY and CDR2 is SVGAGI. The CDR3 DNA is TGTGCCAGCAGTTGGGGAGGGAGCTCCTACGAGCAGTACTTC. Protein: CASSWGGSSYEQYF.